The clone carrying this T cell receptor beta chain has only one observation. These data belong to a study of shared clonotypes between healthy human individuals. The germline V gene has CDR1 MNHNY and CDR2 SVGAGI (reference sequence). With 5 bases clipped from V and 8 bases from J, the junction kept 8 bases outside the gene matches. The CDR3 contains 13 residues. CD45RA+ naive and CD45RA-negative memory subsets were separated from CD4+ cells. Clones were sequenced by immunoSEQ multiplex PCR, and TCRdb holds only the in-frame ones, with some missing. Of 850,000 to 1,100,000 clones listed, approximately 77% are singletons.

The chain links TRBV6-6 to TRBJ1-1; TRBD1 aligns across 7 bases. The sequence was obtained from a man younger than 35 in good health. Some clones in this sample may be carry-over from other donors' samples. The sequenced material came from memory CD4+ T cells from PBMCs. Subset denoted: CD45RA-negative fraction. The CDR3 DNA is TGTGCCAGCAGTAAACCCCGGACAGGCGAAGCTTTCTTT. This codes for CASSKPRTGEAFF.